Presented here are 3 T cell receptor beta chains from one specimen sequenced in a study of cytomegalovirus exposure and HLA in healthy donors. Primers: 60 Vbeta forward and 13 Jbeta reverse. Produced via immunoSEQ multiplex PCR; TCRdb's table is partial and in-frame only. This table has about 190,000 clones, around 73% appearing once. The sequenced sample was PBMCs. These receptors originate from a woman in her 30s in good health and CMV-seropositive.

This clone was seen once. The chain uses TRBV9 and TRBJ2-3; D is possibly TRBD2 (5 bases). CDR3 size: 17 residues. Trimming shortened V by 0 bases and J by 1 base, and 15 bases separated the two germline ends. From germline, CDR1 is SGDLS and CDR2 YYNGEE. CDR3: CASSVVEGTHRTDTQYF. The CDR3 bases are TGTGCCAGCAGCGTAGTCGAGGGAACCCACCGCACAGATACGCAGTATTTT.

This chain uses TRBV23-1 with TRBJ1-1; D unresolved. TRBV23-1 is an open reading frame whose function is uncertain. The CDR3 spans 14 residues. Deletions cut 0 bases from V and 3 bases from J, with 8 bases between. CDR3 DNA sequence: TGCGCCAGCAGTCAATCGTCCAGCGACACTGAAGCTTTCTTT. Its protein is CASSQSSSDTEAFF.

The V and J genes are TRBV7-2 and TRBJ2-1; 7 positions agree with TRBD1. Unmatched junction bases numbered 6, after V lost 1 base and J lost 6 bases. Germline V lookup: CDR1 SGHTA, CDR2 FQGNSA. This CDR3 region has 15 residues. CDR3 in amino acids: CASSLVGQQGNEQFF. As DNA, the CDR3 is TGTGCCAGCAGCTTAGTGGGACAGCAGGGCAATGAGCAGTTCTTC.